Reported below is one TCR beta chain. This sample stems from a study of blood T cells in healthy people across ages. Primers used in a second PCR of roughly 6 to 12 cycles were a sample-barcoded 5' primer and a J-beta primer mix. MiXCR was run by TCRdb on the 5' RACE reads, yielding one entry per CDR3 protein. The sample yields under 2,000,000 distinct CDR3 sequences, about 49% seen once. The CDR3 is 15 amino acids. Germline assignment: CDR1 SGHRS and CDR2 YFSETQ. V dropped 2 bases and J dropped 7; count of bases not matched to a gene: 8. This clonotype was sampled from a woman aged 40 to 50 in good health. The source material was blood. V and J are TRBV5-1 and TRBJ2-1; 8 bases are shared with TRBD1. DNA for the CDR3: TGCGCCAGCAGCTTCCGGGACAGGCCAGGGAATGAGCAGTTCTTC. Translated, it gives CASSFRDRPGNEQFF.